These 11 T cell receptor beta chains came from one sample sequenced in a study of CD4+ T cells in melanoma. Sequencing was performed with immunoSEQ multiplex PCR; in TCRdb, only in-frame clones are kept and a portion is missing. This table has around 100,000 clones, approximately 90% appearing once. Sequenced material: peripheral blood. The receptors originated from a human donor with melanoma.

The V gene is TRBV7-2, the J gene TRBJ2-7, with 10 bases that match TRBD2. The CDR3 has 17 residues. V shed 5 bases, J shed 1 base, and the junction held 11 bases outside the gene matches. Germline V CDR1 and CDR2: SGHTA, FQGNSA. Here the CDR3 DNA reads TGTGCCAGCAGCCCCCGGACTAGCGGTCCCCCATCCTACGAGCAGTACTTC. Translating it yields CASSPRTSGPPSYEQYF.

This clone was detected once. V and J are TRBV6-1 and TRBJ2-1, with D hard to call. Per germline, CDR1 MNHNS and CDR2 SASEGT. The CDR3 is 11 residues long. The V gene lost 2 bases and the J gene lost 10 bases, with 6 bases spanning the gap. CDR3 coding DNA: TGTGCCAGCAGTGAATGGGTAGAGCAGTTCTTC. Translation gives CASSEWVEQFF.

The chain is built from TRBV5-4 and TRBJ2-1, with 14 bases that match TRBD2. The CDR3 covers 15 residues. In germline, CDR1 is SGHNT, CDR2 YYREEE (reference sequence). Unmatched junction bases numbered 7, after V lost 6 bases and J lost 8 bases. The CDR3 here is CASIERTSGRYEQFF. CDR3 sequence (DNA): TGTGCCAGCATTGAAAGGACTAGCGGGAGGTATGAGCAGTTCTTC. The entire variable domain, with the rest obtained from reference TRBV5-4 and TRBJ2-1, is as follows: ETGVTQSPTHLIKTRGQQVTLRCSSQSGHNTVSWYQQALGQGPQFIFQYYREEENGRGNFPPRFSGLQFPNYSSELNVNALELDDSALYLCASIERTSGRYEQFFGPGTRLTVL.

This clone came up once. The chain has TRBV6-4 and TRBJ2-1; TRBD1 is a possible D gene (5 bases). V shed 3 bases and J shed 8 bases, with 17 bases lying between them. Germline CDR1 is MRHNA and CDR2 is SNTAGT. The CDR3 length is 15 residues. The CDR3 sequence: CASSEEAGRFYEQFF. CDR3 bases: TGTGCCAGCAGTGAAGAGGCAGGGCGTTTCTATGAGCAGTTCTTC.

The rearrangement links TRBV5-1 to TRBJ1-2, with D perhaps matching TRBD1 (6 bases). The CDR3 runs 15 residues. CDR1 SGHRS and CDR2 YFSETQ come from the germline V gene. V dropped 4 bases and J dropped 0 bases, with 13 bases sitting between them. The CDR3 coding sequence is TGCGCCAGCAGCCGTACCAAGGGGGCTAACTATGGCTACACCTTC. Its translation is CASSRTKGANYGYTF.

J is TRBJ1-2 and V is TRBV27, with unresolved D. The CDR3 consists of 13 residues. Trimming removed 3 bases from V and 2 bases from J, with 7 bases in between. Germline values: CDR1 MNHEY, CDR2 SMNVEV (reference sequence). In DNA, the CDR3 is TGTGCCAGCAGTTTCGCGTCCAACTATGGCTACACCTTC. Protein product: CASSFASNYGYTF.

This chain joins TRBV5-1 and TRBJ2-7; D gene unclear. The CDR3 contains 15 residues. Trimming pared 0 bases from V and 2 bases from J, leaving 12 bases between. The germline gives CDR1 SGHRS, CDR2 YFSETQ. In nucleotides, the CDR3 is TGCGCCAGCAGCTTGGGTATTGTAGTCCCCTACGAGCAGTACTTC. As protein: CASSLGIVVPYEQYF. Drawing the rest from reference TRBV5-1 and TRBJ2-7, the complete variable domain is KAGVTQTPRYLIKTRGQQVTLSCSPISGHRSVSWYQQTPGQGLQFLFEYFSETQRNKGNFPGRFSGRQFSNSRSEMNVSTLELGDSALYLCASSLGIVVPYEQYFGPGTRLTVT.

The rearrangement uses TRBV6-6 and TRBJ2-6; D is ambiguous. The CDR3 consists of 15 residues. The germline V gene encodes CDR1 MNHNY and CDR2 SVGAGI (reference sequence). Trimming took 4 bases from V and 0 from J, leaving 7 bases between them. The CDR3 DNA reads as TGTGCCAGCAGTTGGAGCCCCTCTGGGGCCAACGTCCTGACTTTC. Amino acid sequence: CASSWSPSGANVLTF.

The chain couples TRBV7-2 to TRBJ1-1; D ambiguous. Germline CDR1 and CDR2: SGHTA and FQGNSA. Trimming shortened V by 1 base and J by 0 bases, and 12 bases separated the two germline ends. The length of the CDR3 is 16 residues. The CDR3 sequence: CASSLGPVGMNTEAFF. The CDR3 nucleotides read TGTGCCAGCAGCTTAGGTCCCGTGGGGATGAACACTGAAGCTTTCTTT.

Only one count was recorded for this clone. The CDR3 here is CASSVFNEKLFF. Written as DNA, the CDR3 is TGTGCCAGCAGTGTGTTCAATGAAAAACTGTTTTTT. The chain employs TRBV2 and TRBJ1-4; D is ambiguous. This CDR3 spans 12 amino acids. Looked up from germline, CDR1 is SNHLY and CDR2 is FYNNEI. V lost 4 bases, J lost 5 bases, and 5 bases lay in between. The full variable domain, with the rest looked up from reference TRBV2 and TRBJ1-4, is EPEVTQTPSHQVTQMGQEVILRCVPISNHLYFYWYRQILGQKVEFLVSFYNNEISEKSEIFDDQFSVERPDGSNFTLKIRSTKLEDSAMYFCASSVFNEKLFFGSGTQLSVL.

V gene TRBV19 combines with J gene TRBJ1-5; no clear D gene. Trimming stripped 5 bases from V and 4 bases from J, with 18 bases between. Germline lookup yields CDR1 LNHDA and CDR2 SQIVND (reference sequence). This CDR3 comprises 16 residues. Here the CDR3 DNA reads TGTGCCAGTAGTTTTCCTGACAATAGGCGGAATCAGCCCCAGCATTTT. Its translation: CASSFPDNRRNQPQHF.